This T cell receptor (beta chain) stems from a study of T cell repertoires in cytomegalovirus infection. Across the study: Shared public TCR beta signatures pointed to both CMV infection and a matching HLA type. Study findings and constraints: Dominating the ex vivo response were TCR beta clonotypes that were CMV-specific and HLA-C-restricted.

TCRdb ran MiXCR on the reads and lists one entry per CDR3 protein. The sample comprises roughly 630,000 distinct CDR3 sequences, less than 25% of which are singletons, and roughly 8% rests with the top ten. CDR1 is MNHNS and CDR2 is SASEGT in the germline V gene. The V end was cut by 8 bases, the J end by 3 bases, with 13 bases between. The CDR3 is 13 residues long. This clonotype showed up just a few times. Its antigen is unidentified. This chain joins TRBV6-1 and TRBJ2-5; D perhaps matches TRBD2 (6 bases). This TCR came from a human donor in good health (CMV status not recorded). Some clones in this sample may be carry-over from other donors' samples. The specimen was CD8+ T cells from PBMCs. The chain's CDR3 is CASLGEAEETQYF. The DNA for the CDR3 is TGTGCCAGCCTCGGGGAGGCGGAAGAGACCCAGTACTTC.